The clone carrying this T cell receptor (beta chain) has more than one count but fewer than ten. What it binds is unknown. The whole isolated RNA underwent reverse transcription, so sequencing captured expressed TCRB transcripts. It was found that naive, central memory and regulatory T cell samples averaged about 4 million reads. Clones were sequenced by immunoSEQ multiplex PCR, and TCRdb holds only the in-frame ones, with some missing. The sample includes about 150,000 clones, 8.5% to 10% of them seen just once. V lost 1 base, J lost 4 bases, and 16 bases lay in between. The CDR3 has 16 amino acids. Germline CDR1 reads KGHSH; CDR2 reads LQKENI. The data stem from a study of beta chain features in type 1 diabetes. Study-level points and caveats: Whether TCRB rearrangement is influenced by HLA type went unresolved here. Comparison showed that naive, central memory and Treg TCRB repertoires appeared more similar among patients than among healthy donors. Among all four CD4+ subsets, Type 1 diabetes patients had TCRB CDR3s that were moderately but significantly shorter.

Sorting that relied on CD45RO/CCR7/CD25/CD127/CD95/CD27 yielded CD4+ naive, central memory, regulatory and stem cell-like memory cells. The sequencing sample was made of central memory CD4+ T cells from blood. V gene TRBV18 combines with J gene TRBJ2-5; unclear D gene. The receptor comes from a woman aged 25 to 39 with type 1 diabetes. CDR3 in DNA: TGTGCCAGCTCACCACAGAATCTCCGAGATTCAGAGACCCAGTACTTC. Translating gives CASSPQNLRDSETQYF.